One sample yielded the 2 T cell receptor beta chains listed below, sequenced in a study of radiotherapy plus CTLA-4 blockade in lung cancer. Libraries were prepared by immunoSEQ multiplex PCR; TCRdb keeps only in-frame clonotypes and omits some of them. The profile shows about 83,000 clones, about 78% of them singletons. Sequencing used peripheral blood, obtained from a patient treated with radiotherapy plus ipilimumab. The receptor source for this set is a human donor with non-small cell lung cancer who had a partial response to radiotherapy plus ipilimumab. Some clones in this sample may be carry-over from other donors' samples.

The chain couples TRBV4-2 to TRBJ2-7, with D perhaps TRBD1 (6 bases). Germline lookup yields CDR1 LGHNA and CDR2 YNFKEQ. The CDR3 consists of 16 residues. Deletions cut 2 bases from V and 6 bases from J, with 20 bases between. The CDR3 bases are TGTGCCAGCAGCCAATCATTGGGATCTAGAGGGGGCGAGCAGTACTTC. Residues: CASSQSLGSRGGEQYF.

The chain joins TRBV29-1 to TRBJ2-7; 7 positions match TRBD1. The CDR3 has 13 residues. Germline CDR1 reads SQVTM; CDR2 reads ANQGSEA. The trim removed 7 bases at V and 3 bases at J, leaving 9 bases unmatched. Here the CDR3 DNA reads TGCAGCGCGAAATCGGGGACAGACTACGAGCAGTACTTC. Protein: CSAKSGTDYEQYF.